This T cell receptor (beta chain) derives from a study of cytomegalovirus exposure and HLA in healthy donors. In the PCR, 60 Vbeta and 13 Jbeta primers were used. Only in-frame clones appear in the TCRdb table, and some are missing; sequencing was by immunoSEQ multiplex PCR. Among fewer than 200,000 clones listed, 80% to 90% were seen once. Sequencing used PBMCs. This receptor was taken from a girl aged 2-9 years in good health and CMV-seropositive.

Here the CDR3 DNA reads TGTGCCAGCAGCGAACCGGGACAGAACTATGGCTACACCTTC. Its protein is CASSEPGQNYGYTF. V gene TRBV6-1 combines with J gene TRBJ1-2, with 7 bases aligning to TRBD1. Looked up from germline, CDR1 is MNHNS and CDR2 is SASEGT. CDR3 size: 14 residues. J gave up 2 bases and V 6 bases, and 6 bases lay outside the gene matches.